These T cell receptor beta chains were read from a single sample in a study of CD8+ T cells in alopecia areata. Here immunoSEQ multiplex PCR was the method, and the copy in TCRdb shows in-frame clones only, minus some. This sample yields 150,000 or so clones, of which 67% are seen a single time; roughly 10% belongs to the top ten. Sequences were derived from CD8+ T cells sorted from blood, sampled at week 0. These receptors all stem from a human donor with alopecia areata. CDR3s include the opening cysteine and the closing phenylalanine or tryptophan. The D gene is left open where the match is weak. The size field is filled for only some rows; it gives once, few, many or a size class.

NA	TRBV13	TRBJ2-3	NA	TGTGCCAGCAGCTCCAGGACTAGCACAGATACGCAGTATTTT	CASSSRTSTDTQYF
TRBD2	TRBV29-1	TRBJ2-5	NA	TGCAGCGTTGTGGGACTAGCGTCATTCTCGGGGGAGACCCAGTACTTC	CSVVGLASFSGETQYF
TRBD1	TRBV6-6	TRBJ2-7	NA	TGTGCCAGCAGGAGACAGGGAAATGCGTCCTACGAGCAGTACTTC	CASRRQGNASYEQYF
NA	TRBV2	TRBJ1-5	NA	TGTGCCAGCTCCGGAACCGAGACTTATCAGCCCCAGCATTTT	CASSGTETYQPQHF
TRBD1	TRBV29-1	TRBJ2-7	NA	TGCAGCGTGGAGGGACAGGGAGTCTACGAGCAGTACTTC	CSVEGQGVYEQYF
NA	TRBV29-1	TRBJ2-7	NA	TGCAGCACCCGGGACGGGAGCTCCTACGAGCAGTACTTC	CSTRDGSSYEQYF
NA	TRBV29-1	TRBJ1-3	NA	TGCAGCGTTCTGGCGGACACCATATATTTT	CSVLADTIYF
TRBD1	TRBV27	TRBJ1-1	once	TGTGCCAGCAGTTGGGGGACAGAGGACGAAGAAGCTTTCTTT	CASSWGTEDEEAFF
NA	TRBV14	TRBJ2-7	NA	TGTGCCAGCAGCCAAGGGCAGGCGCGGGAGCAGTACTTC	CASSQGQAREQYF
NA	TRBV5-6	TRBJ1-2	few	TGTGCCAGCAGCTCTGGCGTTGACAGCCGGGAGGGCTACACCTTC	CASSSGVDSREGYTF
TRBD1	TRBV29-1	TRBJ2-7	NA	TGCAGCGGTTGGACAGGGAGCGAGCAGTACTTC	CSGWTGSEQYF
NA	TRBV15	TRBJ2-7	NA	TGTGCCACCAGCAGAAACAGGGTAACTCCCCAGGACGAGCAGTACTTC	CATSRNRVTPQDEQYF
TRBD2	TRBV13	TRBJ2-1	NA	TGTGCCAGCAGCCCTCGACTAGCGGGGGACTACAATGAGCAGTTCTTC	CASSPRLAGDYNEQFF
NA	TRBV5-6	TRBJ1-1	NA	TGTGCCAGCAGCTTGGGAGGGGGACCTGAAGCTTTCTTT	CASSLGGGPEAFF
TRBD1	TRBV4-1	TRBJ1-2	NA	TGCGCCAGCAGCCAGGAAACAGGGGGCGCGGACTATGGCTACACCTTC	CASSQETGGADYGYTF
NA	TRBV7-8	TRBJ1-1	few	TGTGCCAGCAGCTTATCTAAGTCTGGGACTGAAGCTTTCTTT	CASSLSKSGTEAFF
TRBD1	TRBV5-1	TRBJ1-1	NA	TGCGCCAGCAGCTTGGGGACAGGGTTGATGGCTGAAGCTTTCTTT	CASSLGTGLMAEAFF
NA	TRBV4-1	TRBJ2-5	NA	TGCGCCAGCAGCCGAGAGGCCCAGGACAAGAGGGAGACCCAGTACTTC	CASSREAQDKRETQYF
NA	TRBV9	TRBJ1-4	NA	TGTGCCAGCAGCGAGAATAATGGTGCAACTAATGAAAAACTGTTTTTT	CASSENNGATNEKLFF
NA	TRBV7-8	TRBJ1-5	NA	TGTGCCAGCAGCCCAGGGAGGGCAGGGAGCAATCAGCCCCAGCATTTT	CASSPGRAGSNQPQHF
NA	TRBV18	TRBJ2-7	NA	TGTGCCAGCTCACCATCACTAGACGCCTACGAGCAGTACTTC	CASSPSLDAYEQYF
NA	TRBV9	TRBJ2-5	NA	TGTGCCAGCAGCGTAGATCGACCGGAAAGACAAGAGACCCAGTACTTC	CASSVDRPERQETQYF
NA	TRBV7-2	TRBJ2-3	few	TGTGCCAGCAGCTTAGTGGCAGGCACAGATACGCAGTATTTT	CASSLVAGTDTQYF
NA	TRBV21-1	TRBJ2-1	NA	TGTGCCAGCAGCAAGCGGGGGGGCCCTGAGCAGTTCTTC	CASSKRGGPEQFF
TRBD1	TRBV29-1	TRBJ1-2	NA	TGCAGCGGAGTACAGGGGGATGGCTACACCTTC	CSGVQGDGYTF
NA	TRBV29-1	TRBJ2-2	few	TGCAGCGTTGAAGGCCAGGGGCCCACCGGGGAGCTGTTTTTT	CSVEGQGPTGELFF
NA	TRBV9	TRBJ2-3	once	TGTGCCAGCAGCCCTAGTGGGGGGCGGAACACAGATACGCAGTATTTT	CASSPSGGRNTDTQYF
NA	TRBV9	TRBJ1-2	NA	TGTGCCACCAGGCGGGGCGGTCGTGGCTACACCTTC	CATRRGGRGYTF
NA	TRBV6-6	TRBJ1-1	NA	TGTGCCAGCATCGAAGGTGGGGTTGAAGCTTTCTTT	CASIEGGVEAFF
NA	TRBV29-1	TRBJ2-3	NA	TGCAGCGTTGTTTCCCCAGATACGCAGTATTTT	CSVVSPDTQYF
NA	TRBV10-3	TRBJ2-5	few	TGTGCCATCAGTGATTTGGTCCAAGAGACCCAGTACTTC	CAISDLVQETQYF
NA	TRBV6-5	TRBJ1-2	NA	TGTGCCAGCAGTGGTCTCGGGGCCTCTGGCTACACCTTC	CASSGLGASGYTF
NA	TRBV7-9	TRBJ1-1	NA	TGTGCCAGCAGCCATTTTTGGGGGACTCCTGAAGCTTTCTTT	CASSHFWGTPEAFF
NA	TRBV7-2	TRBJ2-3	NA	TGTGCCAGGGGAGACCAGTATACGCAGTATTTT	CARGDQYTQYF
NA	TRBV7-6	TRBJ2-3	NA	TGTGCCAGCAGCTTAGGACAGAGCACAGATACGCAGTATTTT	CASSLGQSTDTQYF
NA	TRBV6-5	TRBJ2-5	NA	TGTGCCAGCAGTCTTACAGGAAGCCAAGAGACCCAGTACTTC	CASSLTGSQETQYF
TRBD2	TRBV29-1	TRBJ2-3	few	TGCAGCGTCCGGGGGGGGAGCACAGATACGCAGTATTTT	CSVRGGSTDTQYF
TRBD2	TRBV7-6	TRBJ2-1	NA	TGTGCCAGCAGCTTAGTCGGTAGCGGGACTTACAATGAGCAGTTCTTC	CASSLVGSGTYNEQFF
NA	TRBV25-1	TRBJ2-2	NA	TGTGCCAGCAGTGAATGGAGACAAGGGGTCGACGGGGAGCTGTTTTTT	CASSEWRQGVDGELFF
NA	TRBV29-1	TRBJ2-1	once	TGCAGTGGGAGGGGGGAACCTAAATACAATGAGCAGTTCTTC	CSGRGEPKYNEQFF
NA	TRBV19	TRBJ1-1	NA	TGTGCCAGTAGTACGGGAACCCCGGAAGCTTTCTTT	CASSTGTPEAFF
TRBD1	TRBV9	TRBJ2-7	NA	TGTGCCAGCAGCCCGTGGGGGACAGGGCCGAACGAGCAGTACTTC	CASSPWGTGPNEQYF
NA	TRBV9	TRBJ2-2	once	TGTGCCAGCAGCGTCCAGAACACCGGGGAGCTGTTTTTT	CASSVQNTGELFF
NA	TRBV2	TRBJ2-7	few	TGTGCCAGCAGTGCCGGGGACGGCTACGAGCAGTACTTC	CASSAGDGYEQYF
NA	TRBV29-1	TRBJ2-1	NA	TGCAGCGTTGAATTGGGTGAGCAGTTCTTC	CSVELGEQFF
NA	TRBV4-1	TRBJ1-6	NA	TGCGCCAGCAGCCAAGGGCAGCCGAGGGGAGATTCACCCCTCCACTTT	CASSQGQPRGDSPLHF
NA	TRBV29-1	TRBJ2-5	NA	TGCAGCGCCTACCTCATGGAGACCCAGTACTTC	CSAYLMETQYF
NA	TRBV19	TRBJ2-7	few	TGTGCCAGTAGTATAGTTCCGGGCCCGAACTACGAGCAGTACTTC	CASSIVPGPNYEQYF
NA	TRBV6-6	TRBJ1-2	NA	TGTGCCAGCAGTGATGGGGGAGGTGGCTACACCTTC	CASSDGGGGYTF
NA	TRBV12-5	TRBJ2-5	NA	TGTGCTAGTGGTGCCGCCCAAGGAGAGACCCAGTACTTC	CASGAAQGETQYF
TRBD2	TRBV4-1	TRBJ2-1	few	TGCGCCAGCAGCCTCATATTACCGGGGGGGACCTACAATGAGCAGTTCTTC	CASSLILPGGTYNEQFF
NA	TRBV6-5	TRBJ2-6	NA	TGTGCCAGCAGACATTGGGACGGGGCCAACGTCCTGACTTTC	CASRHWDGANVLTF
NA	TRBV12-5	TRBJ1-1	NA	TGTGCTAGTGGTCCGGACAGTGCTGCCACTGAAGCTTTCTTT	CASGPDSAATEAFF
TRBD1	TRBV11-2	TRBJ1-2	NA	TGTGCCAGCAGCTCCCAAAGACAGGGGATGGGTGGCTACACCTTC	CASSSQRQGMGGYTF
NA	TRBV10-3	TRBJ1-5	NA	TGTGCCATCAGCTCTACAGGGTACGAAGATCAGCCCCAGCATTTT	CAISSTGYEDQPQHF
TRBD1	TRBV28	TRBJ1-5	NA	TGTGCCAGCAGTTTATCGGTGGGGGACAGCCATCAGCCCCAGCATTTT	CASSLSVGDSHQPQHF
NA	TRBV27	TRBJ2-3	NA	TGTGCCAGCGCCTTGGACAGCACAGATACGCAGTATTTT	CASALDSTDTQYF